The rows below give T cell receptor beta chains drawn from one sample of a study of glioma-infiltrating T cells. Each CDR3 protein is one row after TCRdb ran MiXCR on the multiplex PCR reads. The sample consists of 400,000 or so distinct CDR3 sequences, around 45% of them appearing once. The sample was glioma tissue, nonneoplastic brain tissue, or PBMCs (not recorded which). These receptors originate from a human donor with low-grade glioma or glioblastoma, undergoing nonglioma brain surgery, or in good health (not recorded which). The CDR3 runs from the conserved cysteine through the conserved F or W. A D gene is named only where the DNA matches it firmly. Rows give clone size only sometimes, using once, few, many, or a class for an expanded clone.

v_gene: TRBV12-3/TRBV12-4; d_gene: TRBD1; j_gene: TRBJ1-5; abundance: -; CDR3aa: CASSLRGGTGSYSNQPQHF; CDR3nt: TGTGCCAGCAGTTTACGCGGCGGGACAGGGTCTTATAGCAATCAGCCCCAGCATTTT
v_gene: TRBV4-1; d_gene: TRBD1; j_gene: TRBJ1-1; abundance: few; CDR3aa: CASKRTGNTEAFF; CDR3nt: TGCGCCAGCAAACGGACAGGGAACACTGAAGCTTTCTTT
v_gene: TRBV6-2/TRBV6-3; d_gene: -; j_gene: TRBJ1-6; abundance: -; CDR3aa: CASSQDNPYNSTLHF; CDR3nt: TGTGCCAGCAGCCAGGACAATCCTTATAATTCAACCCTCCACTTT
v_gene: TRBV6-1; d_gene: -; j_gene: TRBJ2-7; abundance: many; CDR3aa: CASSPRLGTGEQYF; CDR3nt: TGTGCCAGCAGTCCTAGACTGGGGACGGGAGAGCAGTACTTC
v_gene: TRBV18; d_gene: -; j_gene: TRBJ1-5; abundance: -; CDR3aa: CASSRRGTLNQPQHF; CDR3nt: TGTGCCAGCTCACGACGCGGGACACTTAATCAGCCCCAGCATTTT
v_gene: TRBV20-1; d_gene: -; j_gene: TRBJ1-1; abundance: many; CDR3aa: CSATLDPHTEAFF; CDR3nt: TGCAGTGCTACGCTGGATCCTCACACTGAAGCTTTCTTT
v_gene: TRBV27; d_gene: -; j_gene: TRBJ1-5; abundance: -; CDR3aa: CASSLSQGINQPQHF; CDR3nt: TGCGCCAGCAGTCTATCACAGGGCATCAATCAGCCCCAGCATTTT
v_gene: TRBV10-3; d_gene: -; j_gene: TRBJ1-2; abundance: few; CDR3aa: CAISDGSNYGYTF; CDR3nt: TGTGCCATCAGTGACGGTTCTAACTATGGCTACACCTTC
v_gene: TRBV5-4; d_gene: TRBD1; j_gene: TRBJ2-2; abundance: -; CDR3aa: CASSFGQGPNTGELFF; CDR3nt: TGTGCCAGCAGCTTTGGACAGGGACCTAACACCGGGGAGCTGTTTTTT
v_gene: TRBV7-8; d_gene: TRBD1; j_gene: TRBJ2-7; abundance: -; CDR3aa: CASSPQQGFAYEQYF; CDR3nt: TGTGCCAGCAGTCCCCAACAGGGGTTCGCCTACGAGCAGTACTTC
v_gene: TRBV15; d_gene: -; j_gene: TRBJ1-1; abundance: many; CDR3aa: CATSRDAGHIANTEAFF; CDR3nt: TGTGCCACCAGCAGAGATGCGGGACACATAGCAAACACTGAAGCTTTCTTT
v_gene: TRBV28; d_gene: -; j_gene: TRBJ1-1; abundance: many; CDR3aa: CASSVTGTMNTEAFF; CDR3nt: TGTGCCAGCAGTGTAACCGGGACAATGAACACTGAAGCTTTCTTT
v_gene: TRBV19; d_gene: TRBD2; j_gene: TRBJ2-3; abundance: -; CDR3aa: CASSILGGSPSTDTQYF; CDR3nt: TGTGCCAGTAGTATTCTAGGCGGGAGCCCTAGCACAGATACGCAGTATTTT
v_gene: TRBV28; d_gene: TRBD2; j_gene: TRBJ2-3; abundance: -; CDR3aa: CASSLTSGMGDTQYF; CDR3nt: TGTGCCAGCAGTTTGACTAGCGGGATGGGAGATACGCAGTATTTT
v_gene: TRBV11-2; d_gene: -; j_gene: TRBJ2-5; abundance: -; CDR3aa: CASSLAQETQYF; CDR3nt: TGTGCCAGCAGCTTAGCACAAGAGACCCAGTACTTC
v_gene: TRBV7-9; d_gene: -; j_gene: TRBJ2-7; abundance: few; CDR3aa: CASSSNRNEQYF; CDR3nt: TGTGCCAGCAGCTCTAATCGGAATGAGCAGTACTTC
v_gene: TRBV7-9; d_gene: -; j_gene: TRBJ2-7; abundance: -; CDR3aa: CASSPLGGGAYEQYF; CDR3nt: TGTGCCAGCAGCCCTTTAGGGGGAGGTGCCTACGAGCAGTACTTC
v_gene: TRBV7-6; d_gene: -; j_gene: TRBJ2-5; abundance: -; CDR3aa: CASSQKWGEETQYF; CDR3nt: TGTGCCAGCAGCCAGAAGTGGGGGGAAGAGACCCAGTACTTC
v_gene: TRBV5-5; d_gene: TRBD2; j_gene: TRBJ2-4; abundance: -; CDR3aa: CASSLGPAGGNIQYF; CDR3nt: TGTGCCAGCAGCTTGGGTCCCGCGGGAGGGAACATTCAGTACTTC
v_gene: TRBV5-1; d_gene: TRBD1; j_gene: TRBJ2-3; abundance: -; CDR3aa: CASKQGPDGTDTQYF; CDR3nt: TGCGCCAGCAAACAGGGGCCAGATGGCACAGATACGCAGTATTTT
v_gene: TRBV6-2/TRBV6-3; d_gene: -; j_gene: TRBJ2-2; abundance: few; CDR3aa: CASSSSNTGELFF; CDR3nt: TGTGCCAGCAGTTCCTCGAACACCGGGGAGCTGTTTTTT
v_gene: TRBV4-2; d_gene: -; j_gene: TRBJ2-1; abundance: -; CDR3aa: CASSFRRANEQFF; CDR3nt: TGTGCCAGCAGCTTCAGGCGTGCCAATGAGCAGTTCTTC
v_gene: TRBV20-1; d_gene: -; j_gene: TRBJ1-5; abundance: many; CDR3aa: CSARGGSGRPDQPQHF; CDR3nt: TGCAGTGCTAGAGGGGGAAGCGGCAGGCCCGATCAGCCCCAGCATTTT
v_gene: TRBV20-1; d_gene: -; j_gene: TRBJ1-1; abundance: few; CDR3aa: CSARALDRNTEAFF; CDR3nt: TGCAGTGCTAGAGCTCTAGACAGGAACACTGAAGCTTTCTTT
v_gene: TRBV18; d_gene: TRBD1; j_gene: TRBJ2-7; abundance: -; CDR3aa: CASSPSDRSEQYF; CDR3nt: TGTGCCAGCTCACCCTCGGACAGGAGCGAGCAGTACTTC
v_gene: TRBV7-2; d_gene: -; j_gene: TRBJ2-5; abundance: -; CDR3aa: CASSPRAAQETQYF; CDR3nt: TGTGCCAGCAGCCCCAGGGCCGCCCAAGAGACCCAGTACTTC
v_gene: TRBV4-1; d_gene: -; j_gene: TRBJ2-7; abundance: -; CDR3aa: CASSQEYGAYEQYF; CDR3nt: TGCGCCAGCAGCCAAGAATACGGCGCCTACGAGCAGTACTTC
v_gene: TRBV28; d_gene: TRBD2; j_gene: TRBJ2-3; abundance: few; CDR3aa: CASSWLRLAESTDTQYF; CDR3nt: TGTGCCAGCAGTTGGTTGCGACTAGCGGAAAGCACAGATACGCAGTATTTT
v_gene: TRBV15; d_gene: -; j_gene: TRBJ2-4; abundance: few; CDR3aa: CATSTHGFAKNIQYF; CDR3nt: TGTGCCACCAGTACCCACGGTTTCGCCAAAAACATTCAGTACTTC
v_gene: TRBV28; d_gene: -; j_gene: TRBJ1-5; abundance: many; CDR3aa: CASAYTASNQPQHF; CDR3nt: TGTGCCAGCGCTTATACAGCGAGCAATCAGCCCCAGCATTTT
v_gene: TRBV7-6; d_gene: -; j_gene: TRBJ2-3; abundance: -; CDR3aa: CASSLLGGSADTQYF; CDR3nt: TGTGCCAGCAGCTTATTGGGTGGAAGCGCAGATACGCAGTATTTT
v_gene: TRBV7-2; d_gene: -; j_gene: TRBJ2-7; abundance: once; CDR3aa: CASSLLGGPTTYEQYF; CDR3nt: TGTGCCAGCAGCTTATTGGGCGGACCAACTACCTACGAGCAGTACTTC
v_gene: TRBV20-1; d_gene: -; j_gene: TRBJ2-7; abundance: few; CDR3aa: CSARAVAGSNHEQYF; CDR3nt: TGCAGTGCTAGAGCAGTGGCGGGATCTAACCACGAGCAGTACTTC
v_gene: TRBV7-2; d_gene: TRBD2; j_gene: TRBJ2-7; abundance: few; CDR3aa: CASSPSSGRSYEQYF; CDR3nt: TGTGCCAGCAGCCCTTCCAGCGGGAGATCCTACGAGCAGTACTTC
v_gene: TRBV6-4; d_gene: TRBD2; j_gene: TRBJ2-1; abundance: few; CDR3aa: CASTRLAGGNEQFF; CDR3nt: TGTGCCAGCACTAGACTAGCGGGTGGCAATGAGCAGTTCTTC
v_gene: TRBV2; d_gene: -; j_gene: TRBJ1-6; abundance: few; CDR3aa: CASSGDSYNSPLHF; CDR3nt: TGTGCCAGCAGTGGGGACTCCTATAATTCACCCCTCCACTTT
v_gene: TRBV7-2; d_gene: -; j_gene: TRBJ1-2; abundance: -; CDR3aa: CASSLRRPGYGYTF; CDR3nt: TGTGCCAGCAGCTTAAGAAGGCCTGGTTATGGCTACACCTTC
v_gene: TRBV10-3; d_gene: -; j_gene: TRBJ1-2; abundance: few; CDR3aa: CAISEEPRQFNYGYTF; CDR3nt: TGTGCCATCAGTGAGGAACCTCGACAGTTTAACTATGGCTACACCTTC
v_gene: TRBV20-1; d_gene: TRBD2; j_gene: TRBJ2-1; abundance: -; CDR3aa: CSASYRVIPSGGYEQFF; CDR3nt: TGCAGTGCTAGCTACAGAGTGATCCCTAGCGGTGGGTATGAGCAGTTCTTT
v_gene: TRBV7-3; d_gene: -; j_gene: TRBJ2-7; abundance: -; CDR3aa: CASSRDGGAYEQYF; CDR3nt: TGTGCCAGCAGTCGGGACGGCGGAGCGTACGAGCAGTACTTC
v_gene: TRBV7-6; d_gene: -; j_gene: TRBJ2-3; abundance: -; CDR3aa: CASSAPLYQYF; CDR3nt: TGTGCCAGCAGCGCCCCCCTTTACCAGTATTTT
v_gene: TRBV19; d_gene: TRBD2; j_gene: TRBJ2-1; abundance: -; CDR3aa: CASDDRGGHNEQFF; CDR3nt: TGTGCCAGTGACGACCGGGGGGGTCACAATGAGCAGTTCTTC
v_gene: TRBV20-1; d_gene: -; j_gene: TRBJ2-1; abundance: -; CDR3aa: CSARWGVSNEQFF; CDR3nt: TGCAGTGCTCGGTGGGGAGTCTCCAATGAGCAGTTCTTC
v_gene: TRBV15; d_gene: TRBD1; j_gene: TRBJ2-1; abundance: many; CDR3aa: CATSSPGQGRNEQFF; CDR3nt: TGTGCCACCAGCTCCCCGGGACAGGGACGCAATGAGCAGTTCTTC
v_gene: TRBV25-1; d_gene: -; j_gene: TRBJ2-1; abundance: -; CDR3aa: CASSDPSPYNEQFF; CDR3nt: TGTGCCAGCAGTGACCCTAGCCCTTACAATGAGCAGTTCTTC
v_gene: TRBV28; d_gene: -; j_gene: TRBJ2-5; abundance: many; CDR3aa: CASSLGGRGRETQYF; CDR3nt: TGTGCCAGCAGTTTGGGAGGACGGGGGAGAGAGACCCAGTACTTC
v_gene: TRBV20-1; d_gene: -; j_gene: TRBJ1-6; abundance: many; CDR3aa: CSARDVTVNSPLHF; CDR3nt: TGCAGTGCTAGAGATGTGACAGTAAATTCACCCCTCCACTTT
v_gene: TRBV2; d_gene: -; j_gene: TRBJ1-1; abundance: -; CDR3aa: CASSEGGRGISTEAFF; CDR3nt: TGTGCCAGCAGTGAGGGGGGCCGGGGGATAAGTACGGAGGCTTTCTTT
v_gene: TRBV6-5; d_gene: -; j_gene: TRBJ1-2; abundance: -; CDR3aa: CASSYDFRRAYGYTF; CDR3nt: TGTGCCAGCAGTTACGACTTTCGGCGGGCCTATGGCTACACCTTC
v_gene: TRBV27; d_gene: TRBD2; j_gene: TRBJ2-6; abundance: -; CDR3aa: CASRGLVGANVLTF; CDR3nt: TGTGCCAGCAGGGGACTAGTTGGGGCCAACGTCCTGACTTTC
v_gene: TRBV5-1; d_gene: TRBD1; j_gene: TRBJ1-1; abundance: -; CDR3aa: CASSSGQEKKAFF; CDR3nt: TGCGCCAGCAGCAGCGGACAGGAAAAGAAAGCTTTCTTT
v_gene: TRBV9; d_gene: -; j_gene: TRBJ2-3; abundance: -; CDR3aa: CASSGPASTDTQYF; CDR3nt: TGTGCCAGCAGTGGCCCGGCAAGCACAGATACGCAGTATTTT